Listed below are T cell receptor beta chains from one sample, sequenced in a study of shared clonotypes between healthy human individuals. The table came from immunoSEQ multiplex PCR; TCRdb's copy has only in-frame clones and leaves some out. The sample consists of around 1.9 million clones, about 92% of them appearing once. The specimen was naive CD8+ T cells from PBMCs. These receptors all come from a young man in good health. Some clones in this sample may be carry-over from other donors' samples. Both conserved end residues are part of each CDR3. The D gene is left open where the match is weak.

d_call j_call v_call cdr3_aa cdr3_nt
. TRBJ1-3 TRBV5-1 CASSLLGGSSGNTIYF TGCGCCAGCAGCTTGTTGGGGGGAAGCTCTGGAAACACCATATATTTT
. TRBJ2-7 TRBV7-8 CASSPRTRIYEQYF TGTGCCAGCAGCCCTCGGACCAGGATATACGAGCAGTACTTC
. TRBJ2-7 TRBV27 CASSFTPYEQYF TGTGCCAGCAGTTTTACCCCCTACGAGCAGTACTTC
TRBD2 TRBJ2-7 TRBV4-1 CASSPIGLAASYEQYF TGCGCCAGCAGCCCCATTGGACTAGCGGCAAGCTACGAGCAGTACTTC
. TRBJ2-4 TRBV28 CASSKGVAKNIQYF TGTGCCAGCAGCAAGGGGGTTGCCAAAAACATTCAGTACTTC
. TRBJ1-2 TRBV2 CASRPDHYGYTF TGTGCCAGCAGGCCAGACCACTATGGCTACACCTTC
TRBD2 TRBJ2-7 TRBV18 CASSHKQTSGSYEQYF TGTGCCAGCTCTCACAAACAGACTAGCGGGAGCTACGAGCAGTACTTC
TRBD2 TRBJ2-7 TRBV7-8 CATTGKTGLAGLRSSYEQYF TGTGCCACCACTGGGAAAACGGGACTAGCGGGACTTAGGAGCTCCTACGAGCAGTACTTC
. TRBJ2-7 TRBV10-3 CAISEDSTYEQYF TGTGCCATCAGTGAAGACAGCACCTACGAGCAGTACTTC
. TRBJ2-1 TRBV7-8 CASSPRGPYNEQFF TGTGCCAGCAGCCCCAGGGGCCCGTACAATGAGCAGTTCTTC